This section outlines one T cell receptor beta chain sequence together with its context. The record originates from a study of T cell changes during pregnancy in multiple sclerosis. Clones were sequenced by immunoSEQ multiplex PCR, and TCRdb holds only the in-frame ones, with some missing. The table lists about 36,000 clones, roughly 93% of them singletons. Sequences were derived from CD4+ T cells from peripheral blood mononuclear cells, sampled in the first trimester of pregnancy. The receptor was derived from a female donor with multiple sclerosis, enrolled in a pregnancy study.

CDR3 sequence reads: CASREQSSGNTIYF. The DNA of the CDR3 is TGTGCCAGCAGGGAGCAGAGCTCTGGAAACACCATATATTTT. The chain combines TRBV11-2 with TRBJ1-3; no definite D call. V dropped 6 bases and J dropped 0 bases, with 9 bases sitting between them. Germline values: CDR1 SGHAT, CDR2 FQNNGV. This CDR3 has 14 amino acids. Drawing the rest from reference TRBV11-2 and TRBJ1-3, the complete variable domain is EAGVAQSPRYKIIEKRQSVAFWCNPISGHATLYWYQQILGQGPKLLIQFQNNGVVDDSQLPKDRFSAERLKGVDSTLKIQPAKLEDSAVYLCASREQSSGNTIYFGEGSWLTVV.